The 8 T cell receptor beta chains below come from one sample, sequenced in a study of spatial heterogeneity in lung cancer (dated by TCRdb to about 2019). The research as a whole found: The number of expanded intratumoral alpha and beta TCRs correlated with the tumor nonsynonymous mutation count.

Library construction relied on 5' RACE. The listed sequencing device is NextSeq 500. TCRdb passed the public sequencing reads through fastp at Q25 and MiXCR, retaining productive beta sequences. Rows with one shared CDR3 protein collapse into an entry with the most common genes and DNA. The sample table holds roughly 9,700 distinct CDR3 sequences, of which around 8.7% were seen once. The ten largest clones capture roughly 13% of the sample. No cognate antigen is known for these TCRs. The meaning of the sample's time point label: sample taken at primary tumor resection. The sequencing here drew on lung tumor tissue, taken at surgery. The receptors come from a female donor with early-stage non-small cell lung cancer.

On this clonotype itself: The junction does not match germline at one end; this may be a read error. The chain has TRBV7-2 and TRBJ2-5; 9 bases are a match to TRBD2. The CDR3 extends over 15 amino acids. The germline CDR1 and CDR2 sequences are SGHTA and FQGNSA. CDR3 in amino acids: CAGRRSGGFQETQYF. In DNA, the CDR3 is TGTGCCGGCAGACGTAGCGGGGGTTTTCAAGAGACTCAGTACTTC.

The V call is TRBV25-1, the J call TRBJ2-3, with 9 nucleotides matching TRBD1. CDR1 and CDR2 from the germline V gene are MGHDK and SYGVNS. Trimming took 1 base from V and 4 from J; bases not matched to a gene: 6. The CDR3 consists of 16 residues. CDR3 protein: CASSEFLGQGSDTQYF. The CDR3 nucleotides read TGTGCCAGCAGTGAATTTTTGGGACAGGGCTCAGATACGCAGTATTTT.

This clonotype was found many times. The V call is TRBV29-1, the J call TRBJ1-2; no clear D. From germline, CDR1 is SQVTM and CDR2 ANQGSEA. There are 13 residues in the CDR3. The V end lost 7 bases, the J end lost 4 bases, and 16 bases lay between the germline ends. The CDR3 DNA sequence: TGCAGCGCTTGGACCGACCTTACCTATGGCTACACCTTC. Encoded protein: CSAWTDLTYGYTF.

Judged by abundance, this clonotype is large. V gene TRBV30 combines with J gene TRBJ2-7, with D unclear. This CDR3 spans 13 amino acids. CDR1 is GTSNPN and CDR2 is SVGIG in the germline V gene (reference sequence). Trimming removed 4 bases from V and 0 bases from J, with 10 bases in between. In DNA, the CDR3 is TGTGCCTGGACTACCCTTGACTCCTACGAGCAGTACTTC. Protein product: CAWTTLDSYEQYF.

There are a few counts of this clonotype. CDR3 in amino acids: CASSLQNQADTQYF. In DNA, the CDR3 is TGCGCCAGCAGCTTGCAAAACCAGGCAGATACGCAGTATTTT. J is TRBJ2-3 and V is TRBV5-1; D remains unclear. V was pared by 1 base and J by 4 bases, with 10 bases between. The CDR3 spans 14 residues. The germline V gene encodes CDR1 SGHRS and CDR2 YFSETQ.

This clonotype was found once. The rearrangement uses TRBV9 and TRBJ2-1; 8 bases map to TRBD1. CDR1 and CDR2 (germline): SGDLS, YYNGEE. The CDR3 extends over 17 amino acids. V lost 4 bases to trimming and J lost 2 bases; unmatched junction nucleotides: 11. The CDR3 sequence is CASSLHSEDRAYNEQFF. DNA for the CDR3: TGTGCCAGCAGCCTCCACTCGGAGGACAGGGCCTACAATGAGCAGTTCTTC.

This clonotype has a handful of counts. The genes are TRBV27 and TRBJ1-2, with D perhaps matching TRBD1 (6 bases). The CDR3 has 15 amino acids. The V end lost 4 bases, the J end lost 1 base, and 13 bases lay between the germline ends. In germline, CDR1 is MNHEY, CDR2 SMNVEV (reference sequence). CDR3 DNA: TGTGCCAGCAGTTCGGCAGGGGCAGTTAACTATGGCTACACCTTC. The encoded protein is CASSSAGAVNYGYTF.

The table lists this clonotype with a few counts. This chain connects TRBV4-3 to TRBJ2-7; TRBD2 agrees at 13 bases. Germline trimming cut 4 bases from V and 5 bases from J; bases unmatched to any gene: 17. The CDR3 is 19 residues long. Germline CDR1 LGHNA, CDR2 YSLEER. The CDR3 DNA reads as TGCGCCAGCAGCCGCTCATTCCCCACTAGCGGGGGGGCCGTCCACGAGCAGTACTTC. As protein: CASSRSFPTSGGAVHEQYF.